This T cell receptor (beta chain) stems from a study of blood T cell repertoires in COVID-19. This CDR3 comprises 15 residues. Germline CDR1 and CDR2: MNHNY and SVGAGI (reference sequence). Trimming pared 5 bases from V and 1 base from J, leaving 11 bases between. Clones were read by immunoSEQ multiplex PCR, and TCRdb kept only the in-frame ones, dropping some. The sample carries roughly 290,000 clones, about 80% recorded once. The origin of this receptor is a person aged 70 to 85 with COVID-19, enrolled during active disease. The chain carries TRBV6-6 and TRBJ1-4, with no clear D. Material for sequencing was peripheral blood. This CDR3 reads CASSERVGTNEKLFF. The CDR3 coding sequence is TGTGCCAGCAGTGAGAGGGTGGGAACTAATGAAAAACTGTTTTTT.